The clone carrying this T cell receptor (beta chain) was detected once. Its target is not known. This sample is part of a study of OX40 agonist ivuxolimab in advanced cancers. Whole-study results and caveats: At 0.1 to 3.0 mg/kg and by week 6, CD4+ and CD8+ T cells in the blood had expanded clonally. On average, CD8+ T cells showed a greater number of expanded clones than CD4+.

The assay was immunoSEQ multiplex PCR, and TCRdb's table has in-frame clones only and misses some. Here the sample spans 120,000 or so clones, about 94% being singletons. This CDR3 contains 15 residues. Germline CDR1 reads SGHKS; CDR2 reads YYEKEE (reference sequence). Trimming cost V 0 bases and J 8 bases, with 12 bases left between them. Sequencing was performed on CD4+ or CD8+ T cells sorted from blood, taken in a trial of the OX40 agonist ivuxolimab. The V and J genes are TRBV5-5 and TRBJ1-6, with D tentatively TRBD1 (5 bases). The TCR was taken from an adult with an advanced solid tumor such as melanoma, head and neck, liver or kidney cancer. The CDR3 bases are TGTGCCAGCAGCTTGGCCGGGCAGGGCGATTCACCCCTCCACTTT. It yields the protein CASSLAGQGDSPLHF.